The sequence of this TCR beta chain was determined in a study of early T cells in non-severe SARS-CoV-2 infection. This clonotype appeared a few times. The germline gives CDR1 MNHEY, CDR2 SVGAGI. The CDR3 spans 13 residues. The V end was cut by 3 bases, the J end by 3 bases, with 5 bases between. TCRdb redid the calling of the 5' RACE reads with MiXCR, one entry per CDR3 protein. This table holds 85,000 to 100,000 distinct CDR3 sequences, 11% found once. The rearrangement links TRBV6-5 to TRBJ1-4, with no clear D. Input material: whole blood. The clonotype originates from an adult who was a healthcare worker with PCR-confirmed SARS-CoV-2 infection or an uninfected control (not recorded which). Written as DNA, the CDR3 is TGTGCCAGCAGTTATAAGCCTAATGAAAAACTGTTTTTT. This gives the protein CASSYKPNEKLFF.